Listed below are T cell receptor beta chains from one sample, sequenced in a study of T-cell memory formation after mild COVID-19. TCRdb re-called the 5' RACE reads through MiXCR, storing one row per CDR3 protein. This table holds nearly 350,000 distinct CDR3 sequences, around 13% found once. The sequencing sample was made of PBMCs or a T cell subset sorted from them (not recorded which). The receptors here all came from a man between 18 and 29 years old who had mild COVID-19 (a few samples of this study predate the infection). Cell type and time point are not known. Each CDR3 is given with its conserved first and last residue. A D gene is named only where the DNA matches it firmly. Size tells how often a clone was seen (once, few, many) or the class of an expanded clone, and some rows leave it out.

abundance: few
j_gene: TRBJ2-5
d_gene: NA
v_gene: TRBV7-2
CDR3aa: CASSLDRVAETQYF
CDR3nt: TGTGCCAGCAGCTTAGACCGAGTGGCGGAGACCCAGTACTTC

abundance: NA
j_gene: TRBJ2-1
d_gene: TRBD2
v_gene: TRBV3-1
CDR3aa: CASSQGLADYNEQFF
CDR3nt: TGTGCCAGCAGCCAGGGACTAGCGGACTACAATGAGCAGTTCTTC

abundance: few
j_gene: TRBJ2-5
d_gene: NA
v_gene: TRBV10-3
CDR3aa: CAISGIDRRSTQETQYF
CDR3nt: TGTGCCATCAGTGGGATTGACAGACGATCAACCCAAGAGACCCAGTACTTC

abundance: few
j_gene: TRBJ2-7
d_gene: TRBD2
v_gene: TRBV18
CDR3aa: CASSRWGGYEQYF
CDR3nt: TGTGCCAGCTCGAGGTGGGGGGGCTACGAGCAGTACTTC

abundance: few
j_gene: TRBJ2-1
d_gene: NA
v_gene: TRBV4-2
CDR3aa: CASSPPGPTGEQFF
CDR3nt: TGTGCCAGCAGCCCGCCCGGGCCTACCGGTGAGCAGTTCTTC

abundance: NA
j_gene: TRBJ1-1
d_gene: NA
v_gene: TRBV7-3
CDR3aa: CASSLGGQGEAFF
CDR3nt: TGTGCCAGCAGCTTGGGGGGGCAAGGTGAAGCTTTCTTT

abundance: many
j_gene: TRBJ2-2
d_gene: TRBD1
v_gene: TRBV11-3
CDR3aa: CASSLGGTANTGELFF
CDR3nt: TGTGCCAGCAGCTTAGGGGGGACAGCCAACACCGGGGAGCTGTTTTTT

abundance: NA
j_gene: TRBJ1-1
d_gene: NA
v_gene: TRBV4-3
CDR3aa: CASSQDPSTRGQNTEAFF
CDR3nt: TGCGCCAGCAGCCAAGATCCCTCTACGAGAGGTCAGAACACTGAAGCTTTCTTT

abundance: few
j_gene: TRBJ2-1
d_gene: TRBD1
v_gene: TRBV9
CDR3aa: CASSQQTGYNEQFF
CDR3nt: TGTGCCAGCAGCCAGCAGACAGGGTACAATGAGCAGTTCTTC

abundance: many
j_gene: TRBJ1-4
d_gene: NA
v_gene: TRBV7-9
CDR3aa: CASSFRAGNEKLFF
CDR3nt: TGTGCCAGCAGCTTCCGGGCCGGTAATGAAAAACTGTTTTTT

abundance: few
j_gene: TRBJ2-3
d_gene: NA
v_gene: TRBV6-1
CDR3aa: CASSGGNSMGFTDTQYF
CDR3nt: TGTGCCAGCAGTGGCGGAAATAGCATGGGGTTCACAGATACGCAGTATTTT

abundance: NA
j_gene: TRBJ1-2
d_gene: TRBD1
v_gene: TRBV7-2
CDR3aa: CASSSRGGPGQGLHGYTF
CDR3nt: TGTGCCAGCAGCTCCCGCGGGGGGCCGGGACAGGGACTCCATGGCTACACCTTC

abundance: NA
j_gene: TRBJ2-2
d_gene: NA
v_gene: TRBV7-8
CDR3aa: CASSLVSARANTGELFF
CDR3nt: TGTGCCAGCAGCTTAGTTTCTGCGCGCGCGAACACCGGGGAGCTGTTTTTT

abundance: NA
j_gene: TRBJ1-2
d_gene: NA
v_gene: TRBV4-1
CDR3aa: CASSQRGAGVSWYGYTF
CDR3nt: TGCGCCAGCAGCCAACGGGGGGCAGGGGTCAGTTGGTATGGCTACACCTTC